The rows below give T cell receptor beta chains drawn from one sample of a study of CXCR3-negative and CXCR3-positive naive CD8 T cells. TCRdb re-called the 5' RACE reads; every CDR3 protein appears as one record, without DNA. The sample totals approximately 56,000 distinct CDR3 sequences. Sequencing was carried out using naive CXCR3- CD8+ T cells from blood. All receptors derive from a human donor in good health. Some clones in this sample may be carry-over from other donors' samples. The CDR3 runs from the conserved cysteine through the conserved F or W.

J	V	length	CDR3
TRBJ1-2	TRBV28	11	CASSLGQGNTF
TRBJ2-3	TRBV6-5	16	CASSLTGYRGTDTQYF
TRBJ1-1	TRBV15	15	CATSRNRRENTEAFF
TRBJ2-3	TRBV4-2	15	CASSHGTSGTDTQYF
TRBJ1-2	TRBV10-3	14	CAISESGDLYGYTF
TRBJ2-7	TRBV25-1	14	CASSEGGANDEQYF
TRBJ2-1	TRBV5-5	13	CASSLVLGNEQFF
TRBJ1-1	TRBV20-1	11	CSPPRHQGAFF
TRBJ2-3	TRBV5-6	19	CASSLIRLAGGLFGDTQYF
TRBJ1-1	TRBV12-3/TRBV12-4	14	CASSPTGGIAEAFF
TRBJ1-1	TRBV7-2	15	CASSLSERGNTEAFF
TRBJ2-3	TRBV4-3	18	CASSQVRWTEAPADTQYF
TRBJ2-1	TRBV6-5	14	CASSLGTGRNEQFF
TRBJ2-2	TRBV5-1	16	CASSPGRESDTGELFF
TRBJ2-3	TRBV12-3/TRBV12-4	16	CASSSQGPSSTDTQYF
TRBJ2-7	TRBV7-6	15	CASSLAAGVLYEQYF
TRBJ2-5	TRBV20-1	13	CSARTGGQETQYF
TRBJ2-2	TRBV5-6	12	CASIPGSGELFF
TRBJ2-7	TRBV14	12	CASSRWLDEQYF
TRBJ2-7	TRBV28	17	CASSPKRTGLNSYEQYF
TRBJ2-5	TRBV28	13	CASSSGTSETQYF
TRBJ2-5	TRBV6-5	14	CASSYMAGSETQYF
TRBJ2-7	TRBV27	13	CASALAATYEQYF
TRBJ2-1	TRBV12-3/TRBV12-4	12	CASTETSNEQFF
TRBJ2-7	TRBV5-1	14	CASSVTTAAYEQYF
TRBJ2-3	TRBV15	19	CATSRDQRGMEGDTDTQYF
TRBJ2-1	TRBV28	13	CASSLGDGNEQFF